This T cell receptor beta chain was observed in a study of T-cell reconstitution after alpha-beta-depleted transplantation in children. Unique molecular identifiers were used in preparing the TCRbeta library. Using its own MiXCR run on the PCR reads, TCRdb lists one record per CDR3 protein. Found here are some 390,000 distinct CDR3 sequences, over 20% of them singletons; the top ten hold 3.8%. The germline V gene has CDR1 SGHAT and CDR2 FQNNGV. Trimming pared 5 bases from V and 6 bases from J, leaving 7 bases between. CDR3 length: 11 amino acids. The chain combines TRBV11-2 with TRBJ1-1; no clear D. The sequencing used PBMCs from the stem cell graft donor, collected from the stem cell graft. The receptor was isolated from a human donor who donated a stem cell graft to a child with acute myeloid leukemia. The CDR3 bases are TGTGCCAGCAGCAAGGGCGCTGAAGCTTTCTTT. It encodes CASSKGAEAFF.